These 16 T cell receptor beta chains came from one sample sequenced in a study of blood T cell repertoires in COVID-19. Sequenced by immunoSEQ multiplex PCR; TCRdb stores in-frame clones only, minus some. The data show 200,000 to 300,000 clones, about 85% seen once. Sample: peripheral blood. Receptor source: a woman aged 60 to 75 with active or convalescent COVID-19.

This clone was counted between two and nine times. V and J are TRBV10-3 and TRBJ1-6, with 7 nucleotides matching TRBD1. This CDR3 contains 15 residues. Germline assignment: CDR1 ENHRY and CDR2 SYGVKD. V shed 6 bases, J shed 9 bases, and the junction held 11 bases outside the gene matches. The CDR3 nucleotides are TGTGCCATCAGAGGAACCGGGACAGAAAGTTCACCCCTCCACTTT. This encodes CAIRGTGTESSPLHF.

The genes are TRBV11-3 and TRBJ2-1; TRBD1 aligns across 9 bases. After removal of 1 base from V and 7 bases from J, the junction contained 8 bases not matched to a gene. The CDR3 is made up of 16 amino acids. Germline lookup yields CDR1 SGHNT and CDR2 YENEEA. CDR3 nucleotides: TGTGCCAGCAGCTTAGTACCGGGACAGGGTGGGAATGAGCAGTTCTTC. Translated: CASSLVPGQGGNEQFF. Full variable domain (missing parts from reference TRBV11-3 and TRBJ2-1): EAGVVQSPRYKIIEKKQPVAFWCNPISGHNTLYWYLQNLGQGPELLIRYENEEAVDDSQLPKDRFSAERLKGVDSTLKIQPAELGDSAVYLCASSLVPGQGGNEQFFGPGTRLTVL.

The CDR3: CASSRDRVSPLHF. In DNA form, the CDR3 reads TGTGCCAGCAGCCGGGACAGGGTTTCACCCCTCCACTTT. V usage is TRBV7-9 and J usage is TRBJ1-6, with 9 nucleotides matching TRBD1. Unmatched junction bases numbered 2, after V lost 5 bases and J lost 9 bases. Germline lookup yields CDR1 SEHNR and CDR2 FQNEAQ (reference sequence). The CDR3 is 13 amino acids. Supplemented by reference TRBV7-9 and TRBJ1-6, the full variable domain reads DTGVSQNPRHKITKRGQNVTFRCDPISEHNRLYWYRQTLGQGPEFLTYFQNEAQLEKSRLLSDRFSAERPKGSFSTLEIQRTEQGDSAMYLCASSRDRVSPLHFGNGTRLTVT.

V usage is TRBV15 and J usage is TRBJ2-2, with D hard to call. Trimming cost V 3 bases and J 1 base, with 9 bases left between them. This CDR3 contains 15 residues. Germline CDR1 is LNHNV and CDR2 is YYDKDF (reference sequence). The CDR3 here is CATSSLTRNTGELFF. For the CDR3, the DNA is TGTGCCACCAGCAGTTTAACAAGGAACACCGGGGAGCTGTTTTTT.

In this sample, this clone turned up a few times. V is TRBV19 and J is TRBJ2-3, with D possibly TRBD2 on 5 matching bases. Germline CDR1 LNHDA, CDR2 SQIVND (reference sequence). V shed 5 bases and J shed 5 bases, with 14 bases lying between them. The CDR3 contains 14 residues. CDR3 nucleotides: TGTGCCAGTAGTTCGGCGGGTACGGTAGATACGCAGTATTTT. This encodes CASSSAGTVDTQYF.

The table lists this clone with many counts. Other DNA sequences in the same sample also yield this CDR3. This sequence joins TRBV19 and TRBJ2-7; 10 bases are a match to TRBD2. The ends lost 3 bases at V and 3 bases at J; junction bases unmatched: 5. CDR3 length: 15 amino acids. The V gene's germline CDR1 is LNHDA and CDR2 SQIVND (reference sequence). In nucleotides, the CDR3 is TGTGCCAGTAGTATCCAGCCTAGCGGGAGCTACGAGCAGTACTTC. The encoded protein is CASSIQPSGSYEQYF.

Here the CDR3 DNA reads TGTGCCATCAGTGAGTCAGCGCTAGCGGGAGGTAATGAGCAGTTCTTC. This codes for CAISESALAGGNEQFF. This chain links TRBV10-3 with TRBJ2-1, with 11 nucleotides matching TRBD2. Per the germline V gene, CDR1 is ENHRY and CDR2 is SYGVKD. The CDR3 contains 16 residues. After removal of 0 bases from V and 7 bases from J, the junction contained 5 bases not matched to a gene.

The J gene is TRBJ2-2, the V gene TRBV7-2; 8 bases are a match to TRBD1. Germline CDR1 SGHTA, CDR2 FQGNSA. The junction had 10 bases not matched to a gene; V was cut back by 6 bases and J by 7 bases. The CDR3 contains 15 residues. The CDR3 protein is CASSRGQAVGGELFF. The CDR3, as DNA: TGTGCCAGCAGTCGGGGACAGGCGGTGGGCGGGGAGCTGTTTTTT.

This clone was seen once. This chain connects TRBV15 to TRBJ1-2; D possibly corresponds to TRBD1 (5 bases). Germline CDR1 reads LNHNV; CDR2 reads YYDKDF (reference sequence). The V gene lost 1 base and the J gene lost 0 bases, with 12 bases spanning the gap. The length of the CDR3 is 16 residues. CDR3 nucleotides: TGTGCCACCAGCAGAGGGAGGGACCGTCCTAACTATGGCTACACCTTC. Translated, it gives CATSRGRDRPNYGYTF.

The rearrangement links TRBV7-6 to TRBJ1-5, with TRBD1 matching over 9 bases. This CDR3 has 16 residues. V shed 5 bases, J shed 2 bases, and the junction held 7 bases outside the gene matches. Germline values: CDR1 SGHVS, CDR2 FNYEAQ. The CDR3 is CASSPDRGRGNQPQHF. Here the CDR3 DNA reads TGTGCCAGCAGCCCGGACAGGGGCAGAGGCAATCAGCCCCAGCATTTT.

The V and J genes are TRBV5-5 and TRBJ1-6, with a weak D call TRBD1 (6 bases). The CDR3 totals 15 residues. Germline loops: CDR1 SGHKS, CDR2 YYEKEE (reference sequence). V was trimmed by 4 bases and J by 7 bases, leaving 15 bases between them. CDR3 residues: CASSAQGIGNSPLHF. In DNA, the CDR3 is TGTGCCAGCAGCGCACAGGGAATAGGCAATTCACCCCTCCACTTT.

J is TRBJ1-1 and V is TRBV25-1; 7 bases align to TRBD1. The CDR3 spans 15 residues. Germline V gene lookup returns CDR1 MGHDK and CDR2 SYGVNS. Trimming took 3 bases from V and 1 from J; bases not matched to a gene: 5. The CDR3 here is CASSEDRSGNTEAFF. Written as DNA, the CDR3 is TGTGCCAGCAGTGAGGACAGGTCGGGGAACACTGAAGCTTTCTTT.

The rearrangement uses TRBV10-2 and TRBJ2-1; TRBD2 matches 8 bases. Germline CDR1 and CDR2: WSHSY and SAAADI. Unmatched junction bases numbered 9, after V lost 6 bases and J lost 5 bases. The CDR3 has 15 residues. The CDR3 loop reads CASRDLGLEHNEQFF. The CDR3 nucleotides are TGCGCCAGCAGGGACCTGGGACTAGAACACAATGAGCAGTTCTTC.

This clone turned up a few times. This chain links TRBV12-3 or TRBV12-4 with TRBJ2-3; perhaps TRBD1 as D (6 bases). V lost 3 bases and J 6 bases, leaving 10 bases between the germline ends. The CDR3 is made up of 13 amino acids. CDR3 DNA sequence: TGTGCCAGCAGTTTCGACAGGCGGGATACGCAGTATTTT. This codes for CASSFDRRDTQYF.

The genes are TRBV5-1 and TRBJ2-7; 14 positions agree with TRBD2. This CDR3 comprises 18 residues. The germline V gene encodes CDR1 SGHRS and CDR2 YFSETQ. The J segment lost 2 bases and the V segment lost 3 bases, leaving 10 bases of the junction unmatched. As DNA, the CDR3 is TGCGCCAGCAGCTCGATTTCGGGACTAGCGGGAGCCACCTACGAGCAGTACTTC. This gives the protein CASSSISGLAGATYEQYF.

This sequence joins TRBV5-4 and TRBJ2-3; 13 positions agree with TRBD2. After removal of 4 bases from V and 1 base from J, the junction contained 3 bases not matched to a gene. This CDR3 spans 16 amino acids. From germline, CDR1 is SGHNT and CDR2 YYREEE (reference sequence). The chain's CDR3 is CASSAGLAGGTDTQYF. CDR3 in DNA: TGTGCCAGCAGCGCCGGACTAGCGGGGGGCACAGATACGCAGTATTTT.